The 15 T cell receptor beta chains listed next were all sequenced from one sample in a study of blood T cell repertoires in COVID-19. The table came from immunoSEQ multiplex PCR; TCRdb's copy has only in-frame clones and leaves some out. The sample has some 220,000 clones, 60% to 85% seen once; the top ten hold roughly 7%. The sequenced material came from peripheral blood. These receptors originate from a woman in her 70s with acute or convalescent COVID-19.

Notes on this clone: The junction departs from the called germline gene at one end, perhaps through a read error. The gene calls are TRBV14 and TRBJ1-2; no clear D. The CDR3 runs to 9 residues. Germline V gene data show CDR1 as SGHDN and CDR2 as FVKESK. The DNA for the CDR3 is TGTGCCAGCAGCCTGGGAGGCCCATTC. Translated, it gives CASSLGGPF.

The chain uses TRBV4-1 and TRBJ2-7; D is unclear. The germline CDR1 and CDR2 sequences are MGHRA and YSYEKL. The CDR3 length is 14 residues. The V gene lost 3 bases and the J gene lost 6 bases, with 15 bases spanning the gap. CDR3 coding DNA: TGCGCCAGCAGCCATGATTCATCGGGTCTCGAGCAGTACGTC. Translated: CASSHDSSGLEQYV.

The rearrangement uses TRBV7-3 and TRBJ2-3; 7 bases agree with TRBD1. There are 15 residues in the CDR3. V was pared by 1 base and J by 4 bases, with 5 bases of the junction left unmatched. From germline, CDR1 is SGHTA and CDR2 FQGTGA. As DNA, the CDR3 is TGTGCCAGCAGCTTAAACAGGGGACCGGCAGATACGCAGTATTTT. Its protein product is CASSLNRGPADTQYF.

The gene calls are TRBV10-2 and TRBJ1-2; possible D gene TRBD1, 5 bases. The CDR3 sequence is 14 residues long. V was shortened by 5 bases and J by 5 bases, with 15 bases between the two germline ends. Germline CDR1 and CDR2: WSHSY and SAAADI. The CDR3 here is CASSRRGNDYGYTF. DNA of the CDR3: TGCGCCAGCAGTAGAAGGGGAAACGATTATGGCTACACCTTC.

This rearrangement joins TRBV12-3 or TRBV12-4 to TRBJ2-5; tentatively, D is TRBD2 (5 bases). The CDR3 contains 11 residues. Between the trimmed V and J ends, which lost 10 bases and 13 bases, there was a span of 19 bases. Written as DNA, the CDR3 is TGTGCCAACCTTGCGGGTAGCGACTGGTACTTC. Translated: CANLAGSDWYF.

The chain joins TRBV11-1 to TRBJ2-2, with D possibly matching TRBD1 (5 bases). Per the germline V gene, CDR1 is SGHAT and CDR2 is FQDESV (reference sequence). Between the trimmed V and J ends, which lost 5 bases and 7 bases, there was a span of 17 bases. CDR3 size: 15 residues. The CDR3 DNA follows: TGTGCCAGCAGCGAGAACCAAGGGGTCGGCGGGGAGCTGTTTTTT. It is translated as CASSENQGVGGELFF.

Written as DNA, the CDR3 is TGTGCCAGCTCAGGACAGGGGTACGAGCAGTACGTC. It encodes CASSGQGYEQYV. The gene calls are TRBV18 and TRBJ2-7, with 9 bases fitting TRBD1. Germline V gene data show CDR1 as KGHSH and CDR2 as LQKENI. After removal of 5 bases from V and 4 bases from J, the junction contained 0 bases not matched to a gene. This CDR3 contains 12 residues.

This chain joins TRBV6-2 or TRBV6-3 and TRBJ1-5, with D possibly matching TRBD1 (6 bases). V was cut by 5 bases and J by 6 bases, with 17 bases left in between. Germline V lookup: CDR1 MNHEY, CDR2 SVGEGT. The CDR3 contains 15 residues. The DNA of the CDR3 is TGTGCCAGCAGTCCCTGGGACATCGTGGGTCAGCCCCAGCATTTT. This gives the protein CASSPWDIVGQPQHF.

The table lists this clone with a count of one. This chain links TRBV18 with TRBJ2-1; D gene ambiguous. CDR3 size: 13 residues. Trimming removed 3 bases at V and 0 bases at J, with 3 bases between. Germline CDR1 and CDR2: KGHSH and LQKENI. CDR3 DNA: TGTGCCAGCTCACCCCTCTCCTACAATGAGCAGTTCTTC. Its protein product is CASSPLSYNEQFF.

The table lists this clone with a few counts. CDR3 residues: CASSPSGTGKANEQFF. CDR3 nucleotide sequence: TGTGCCAGCAGCCCATCCGGGACAGGGAAAGCAAATGAGCAGTTCTTC. The chain links TRBV3-1 (or the pseudogene TRBV3-2) to TRBJ2-1; 9 bases match TRBD1. J was trimmed by 7 bases and V by 4 bases; bases with no gene match: 11. The CDR3 totals 16 residues. Germline V gene data show CDR1 as LGHDT and CDR2 as YNNKEL (reference sequence).

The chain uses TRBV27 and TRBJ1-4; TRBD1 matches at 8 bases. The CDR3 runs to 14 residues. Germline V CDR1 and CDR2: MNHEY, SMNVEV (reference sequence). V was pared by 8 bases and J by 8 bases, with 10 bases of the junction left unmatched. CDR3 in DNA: TGTGCCAGCGGGAGACAGGGGAGAAACGAAAAACTGTTTTTT. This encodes CASGRQGRNEKLFF. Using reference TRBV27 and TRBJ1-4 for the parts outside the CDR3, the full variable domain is EAQVTQNPRYLITVTGKKLTVTCSQNMNHEYMSWYRQDPGLGLRQIYYSMNVEVTDKGDVPEGYKVSRKEKRNFPLILESPSPNQTSLYFCASGRQGRNEKLFFGSGTQLSVL.

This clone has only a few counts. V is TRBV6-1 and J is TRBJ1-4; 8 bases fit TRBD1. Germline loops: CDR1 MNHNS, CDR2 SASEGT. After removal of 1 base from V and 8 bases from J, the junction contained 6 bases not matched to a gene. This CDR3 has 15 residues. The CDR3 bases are TGTGCCAGCAGTGAAGTAAAGGACAGGGTGGAAAAACTGTTTTTT. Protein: CASSEVKDRVEKLFF.

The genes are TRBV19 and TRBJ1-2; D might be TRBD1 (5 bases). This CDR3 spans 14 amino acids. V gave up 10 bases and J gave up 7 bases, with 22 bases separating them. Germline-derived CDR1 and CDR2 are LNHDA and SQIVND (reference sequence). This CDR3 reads CATTISGDRGGYTF. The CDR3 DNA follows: TGTGCCACCACAATTTCGGGGGACCGGGGTGGCTACACCTTC.

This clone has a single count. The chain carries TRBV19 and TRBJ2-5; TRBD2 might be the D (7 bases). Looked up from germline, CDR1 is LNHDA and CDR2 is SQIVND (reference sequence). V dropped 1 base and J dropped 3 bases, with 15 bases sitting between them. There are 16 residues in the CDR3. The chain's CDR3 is CASSIGKGGGKETQYF. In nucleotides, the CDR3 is TGTGCCAGTAGTATAGGGAAAGGGGGGGGGAAAGAGACCCAGTACTTC.

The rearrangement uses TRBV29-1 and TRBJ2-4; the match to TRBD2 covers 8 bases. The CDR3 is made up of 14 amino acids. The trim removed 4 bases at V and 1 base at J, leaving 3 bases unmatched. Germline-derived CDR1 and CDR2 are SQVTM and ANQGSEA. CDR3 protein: CSVAIAGAKNIQYF. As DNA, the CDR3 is TGCAGCGTTGCAATAGCGGGGGCCAAAAACATTCAGTACTTC.